Included here is one TCR beta chain sequence, with context. Its antigen is not identified. Used for each TCR library was about 3,800 ng of total RNA. From its re-call of the 5' RACE reads, TCRdb lists each CDR3 protein once, without DNA. The listing contains approximately 150,000 distinct CDR3 sequences. This sample was taken from a study of monozygotic twins with inflammatory bowel disease. Blood samples measuring 2.5 ml were taken per donor. Study results and limitations: With inverse Simpson as the measure, TCRbeta diversity was lower in IBD patients than in healthy co-twins. Other individuals had fewer clonotypes in common with IBD patients than with healthy twins, especially with disease activity.

The germline V gene has CDR1 SGHDT and CDR2 YYEEEE. The CDR3 contains 15 residues. The source of this sequence is a human donor with ulcerative colitis or Crohn's disease, or a healthy co-twin of an affected twin (not recorded which). The sample was blood. The rearrangement uses TRBV5-6 and TRBJ2-5; TCRdb selects TRBD1, and the lack of DNA leaves this call unchecked. The CDR3 loop reads CASSRTGQSEETQYF.